What follows are 22 T cell receptor beta chains derived from one specimen sequenced in a study of T cell responses to AZD1222 COVID-19 vaccine. TCRdb's table, derived via immunoSEQ multiplex PCR, lists solely in-frame clones and lacks some. This table has roughly 80,000 clones, 87% appearing once. This specimen consisted of peripheral blood, obtained 28 days after the second AZD1222 dose. These receptors came from an adult who received the AZD1222 COVID-19 vaccine.

The J gene is TRBJ2-7, the V gene TRBV6-2 or TRBV6-3; possibly TRBD1 for D (6 bases). The CDR3 sequence is 13 residues long. Germline V CDR1 and CDR2: MNHEY, SVGEGT. Deletions cut 6 bases from V and 1 base from J, with 10 bases between. CDR3 sequence: CASSYTGSYEQYF. The CDR3 nucleotides read TGTGCCAGCAGCTATACAGGGTCCTACGAGCAGTACTTC.

V is TRBV7-2 and J is TRBJ1-1; D may be TRBD1 (6 bases). Per germline, CDR1 SGHTA and CDR2 FQGNSA. The CDR3 runs to 14 residues. Trimming pared 3 bases from V and 4 bases from J, leaving 12 bases between. The CDR3: CASSLARGATEAFF. The CDR3 region has the DNA TGTGCCAGCAGCTTGGCGCGGGGGGCCACTGAAGCTTTCTTT.

This chain's CDR3 is CASSPAPIGQFEQYF. Here the CDR3 DNA reads TGTGCCAGCAGCCCCGCTCCTATCGGACAGTTCGAGCAGTACTTC. V is TRBV9 and J is TRBJ2-7; D is perhaps TRBD1 (6 bases). CDR3 length: 15 amino acids. Trimming stripped 4 bases from V and 6 bases from J, with 20 bases between. The germline V gene encodes CDR1 SGDLS and CDR2 YYNGEE.

The chain is built from TRBV2 and TRBJ2-3; 8 nucleotides match TRBD2. The germline CDR1 and CDR2 sequences are SNHLY and FYNNEI. V gave up 6 bases and J gave up 2 bases; unmatched junction bases: 13. The CDR3 length is 17 residues. In DNA form, the CDR3 reads TGTGCCAGCAGGAATCCGGGACTAGGAGACGACACAGATACGCAGTATTTT. This translates into CASRNPGLGDDTDTQYF.

The chain recombines TRBV19 with TRBJ1-3; no definite D call. V lost 2 bases and J lost 0, with 8 bases in between. Germline V gives CDR1 LNHDA, CDR2 SQIVND (reference sequence). CDR3 length: 15 amino acids. The chain's CDR3 is CASSISGYSGNTIYF. For the CDR3, the DNA is TGTGCCAGTAGTATATCAGGATACTCTGGAAACACCATATATTTT. Full variable domain (rest looked up from reference TRBV19 and TRBJ1-3): DGGITQSPKYLFRKEGQNVTLSCEQNLNHDAMYWYRQDPGQGLRLIYYSQIVNDFQKGDIAEGYSVSREKKESFPLTVTSAQKNPTAFYLCASSISGYSGNTIYFGEGSWLTVV.

The DNA of the CDR3 is TGTGCCTGGAGACTCAATTACAATGAGCAGTTCTTC. It encodes CAWRLNYNEQFF. The V and J genes are TRBV30 and TRBJ2-1; no firm D call. This CDR3 region has 12 residues. Between the trimmed V and J ends, which lost 3 bases and 4 bases, there was a span of 7 bases. The germline gives CDR1 GTSNPN, CDR2 SVGIG (reference sequence).

The count of this clone is one. This chain joins TRBV4-2 and TRBJ2-7; TRBD1 matches at 11 bases. The ends lost 0 bases at V and 4 bases at J; junction bases unmatched: 8. The germline V gene encodes CDR1 LGHNA and CDR2 YNFKEQ. CDR3 length equals 17 residues. CDR3 region: CASSQEGQDRGPYEQYF. Here the CDR3 DNA reads TGTGCCAGCAGCCAAGAGGGTCAGGACAGGGGGCCGTACGAGCAGTACTTC.

V and J are TRBV4-2 and TRBJ1-3; D unresolved. The CDR3 length is 15 residues. Trimming stripped 2 bases from V and 4 bases from J, with 12 bases between. CDR1 is LGHNA, CDR2 YNFKEQ, per germline. The CDR3 is CASSQKVDEGNTIYF. In nucleotides, the CDR3 is TGTGCCAGCAGCCAAAAAGTAGACGAAGGAAACACCATATATTTT.

This chain uses TRBV7-9 with TRBJ1-1; no reliable D call. The CDR3 is 13 residues long. The ends were cut back, 5 bases at V and 1 base at J, with 8 bases in the middle. Germline V gene sequence: CDR1 SEHNR, CDR2 FQNEAQ (reference sequence). The CDR3 nucleotides read TGTGCCAGCAGCAAAGCAGAGAACACTGAAGCTTTCTTT. Translation gives CASSKAENTEAFF.

The chain combines TRBV28 with TRBJ2-7, with TRBD1 identical over 9 bases. The CDR3 consists of 16 residues. Per germline, CDR1 MDHEN and CDR2 SYDVKM. Trimming took 6 bases from V and 1 from J; bases not matched to a gene: 10. CDR3 nucleotide sequence: TGTGCCAGCAGCTCCCCTGGGACAGGGAGATCCTACGAGCAGTACTTC. This translates into CASSSPGTGRSYEQYF.

The V call is TRBV19, the J call TRBJ2-7; 7 positions match TRBD1. This CDR3 contains 14 residues. V shed 4 bases, J shed 1 base, and the junction held 4 bases outside the gene matches. Germline assignment: CDR1 LNHDA and CDR2 SQIVND (reference sequence). This chain's CDR3 is CASSRTGSSYEQYF. As DNA, the CDR3 is TGTGCCAGTAGTAGGACAGGTAGTTCCTACGAGCAGTACTTC.

The chain employs TRBV4-2 and TRBJ2-7; D tentatively reads TRBD1 or TRBD2 (6 bases each). Germline V gene sequence: CDR1 LGHNA, CDR2 YNFKEQ. The CDR3 is 14 amino acids. Trimming took off 1 base at V and 6 bases at J, with 13 bases between the two ends. CDR3 sequence: CASSQGGLATEQYF. CDR3 in DNA: TGTGCCAGCAGCCAAGGGGGGCTAGCGACCGAGCAGTACTTC.

The gene calls are TRBV6-7 and TRBJ2-2; TRBD1 matches 8 bases. TRBV6-7 is assigned to the ORF class and has an uncertain function. The CDR3 is made up of 17 amino acids. Losses at the gene ends were 0 bases for V and 3 bases for J; bases not matched to a gene: 6. CDR3 region: CASSYSRQGIDTGELFF. CDR3 DNA sequence: TGTGCCAGCAGTTACTCGCGACAGGGGATCGACACCGGGGAGCTGTTTTTT.

The CDR3 DNA reads as TGTGCCAGCAGTTTAATCGGCTACGGGGCCAACGTCCTGACTTTC. It specifies CASSLIGYGANVLTF. V gene TRBV27 combines with J gene TRBJ2-6, with no clear D. The CDR3 sequence is 15 residues long. The germline V and J ends were trimmed by 2 bases and 4 bases, with 9 bases remaining between them. CDR1 and CDR2 from the germline V gene are MNHEY and SMNVEV (reference sequence). The whole variable domain, remainder taken from reference TRBV27 and TRBJ2-6, is EAQVTQNPRYLITVTGKKLTVTCSQNMNHEYMSWYRQDPGLGLRQIYYSMNVEVTDKGDVPEGYKVSRKEKRNFPLILESPSPNQTSLYFCASSLIGYGANVLTFGAGSRLTVL.

The genes are TRBV19 and TRBJ1-5; a weak D match, TRBD1 (5 bases). There are 14 residues in the CDR3. The V gene lost 6 bases and the J gene lost 5 bases, with 14 bases spanning the gap. CDR1 and CDR2 (germline): LNHDA, SQIVND (reference sequence). CDR3 bases: TGTGCCAGTAGGCGAGAAGGGGTCGATCAGCCCCAGCATTTT. Translating gives CASRREGVDQPQHF.

As regards this clone: Different DNA sequences within this sample yield the same CDR3. The chain joins TRBV30 to TRBJ1-5; 8 bases line up with TRBD1. CDR1 is GTSNPN and CDR2 is SVGIG in the germline V gene (reference sequence). The CDR3 is made up of 13 amino acids. Germline trimming cut 0 bases from V and 6 bases from J; bases unmatched to any gene: 1. CDR3 coding DNA: TGTGCCTGGAGTGTAACAGGGGGTCAGCCCCAGCATTTT. It translates to CAWSVTGGQPQHF. Complete variable domain (other parts from reference TRBV30 and TRBJ1-5): SQTIHQWPATLVQPVGSPLSLECTVEGTSNPNLYWYRQAAGRGLQLLFYSVGIGQISSEVPQNLSASRPQDRQFILSSKKLLLSDSGFYLCAWSVTGGQPQHFGDGTRLSIL.

Written as DNA, the CDR3 is TGTGCCAGCAGCTTAGAATCGGGGTTTTGGACTGAAGCTTTCTTT. This codes for CASSLESGFWTEAFF. The chain is built from TRBV7-2 and TRBJ1-1; D is uncertain. The CDR3 runs to 15 residues. V dropped 1 base and J dropped 5 bases, with 14 bases sitting between them. Germline V gives CDR1 SGHTA, CDR2 FQGNSA.

This clone was detected only a few times. V gene TRBV6-5 combines with J gene TRBJ2-7; possible D gene TRBD2, 6 bases. The CDR3 sequence is 13 residues long. The V end lost 6 bases, the J end lost 5 bases, and 14 bases lay between the germline ends. In germline, CDR1 is MNHEY, CDR2 SVGAGI. CDR3 in DNA: TGTGCCAGCAGAACCGGGAGTATTAACGAGCAGTACTTC. Its translation: CASRTGSINEQYF.

J is TRBJ1-5 and V is TRBV10-3; unclear D gene. V was cut by 2 bases and J by 4 bases, with 6 bases left in between. Germline V gives CDR1 ENHRY, CDR2 SYGVKD. This CDR3 region has 13 residues. The CDR3 protein is CAISEGQNQPQHF. CDR3 nucleotide sequence: TGTGCCATCAGTGAGGGGCAGAATCAGCCCCAGCATTTT.

This chain uses TRBV9 with TRBJ2-2; TRBD1 matches at 7 bases. Germline CDR1 and CDR2: SGDLS and YYNGEE. The length of the CDR3 is 15 residues. With V trimmed by 3 bases and J by 7 bases, 9 bases remained unmatched. The CDR3 sequence is CASSETGNNYGELFF. The CDR3 DNA is TGTGCCAGCAGCGAGACAGGGAACAACTACGGGGAGCTGTTTTTT.

This clone appeared a few times. The rearrangement joins TRBV10-3 to TRBJ2-3; D may correspond to TRBD1 or TRBD2 (5 bases each). This CDR3 has 17 residues. Germline loops: CDR1 ENHRY, CDR2 SYGVKD. Trimming stripped 10 bases from V and 3 bases from J, with 26 bases between. The CDR3 bases are TGTGCCACCAAAAGCACGGTGGGGGAGTTAAGGACAGATACGCAGTATTTT. This sequence encodes CATKSTVGELRTDTQYF.

The chain recombines TRBV5-6 with TRBJ1-6; TRBD1 might be the D (5 bases). Trimming shortened V by 2 bases and J by 10 bases, and 16 bases separated the two germline ends. This CDR3 spans 15 amino acids. Per the germline V gene, CDR1 is SGHDT and CDR2 is YYEEEE. The CDR3 DNA sequence: TGTGCCAGCAGCTTAGGGGTGTCAGGAGGATCACCCCTCCACTTT. This encodes CASSLGVSGGSPLHF.